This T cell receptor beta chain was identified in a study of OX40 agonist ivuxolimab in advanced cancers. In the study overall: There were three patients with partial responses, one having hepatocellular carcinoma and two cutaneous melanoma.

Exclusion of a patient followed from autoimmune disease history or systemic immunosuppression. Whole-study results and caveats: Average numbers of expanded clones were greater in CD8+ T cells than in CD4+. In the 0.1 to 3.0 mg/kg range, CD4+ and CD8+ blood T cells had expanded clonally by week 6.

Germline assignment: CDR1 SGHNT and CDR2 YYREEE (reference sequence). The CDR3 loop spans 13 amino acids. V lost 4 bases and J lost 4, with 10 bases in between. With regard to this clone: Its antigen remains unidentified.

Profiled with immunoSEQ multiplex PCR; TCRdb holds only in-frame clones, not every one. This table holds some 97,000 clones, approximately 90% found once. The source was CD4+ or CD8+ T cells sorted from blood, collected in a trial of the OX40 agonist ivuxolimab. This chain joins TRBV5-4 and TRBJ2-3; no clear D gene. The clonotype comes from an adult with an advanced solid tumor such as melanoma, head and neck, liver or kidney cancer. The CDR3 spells CASSGLPADTQYF. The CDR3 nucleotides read TGTGCCAGCAGCGGGCTCCCCGCAGATACGCAGTATTTT. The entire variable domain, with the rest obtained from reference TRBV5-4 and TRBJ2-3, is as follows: ETGVTQSPTHLIKTRGQQVTLRCSSQSGHNTVSWYQQALGQGPQFIFQYYREEENGRGNFPPRFSGLQFPNYSSELNVNALELDDSALYLCASSGLPADTQYFGPGTRLTVL.